A selection of T cell receptor beta chains follows, all from one sample in a study of cytomegalovirus exposure and HLA in healthy donors. The assay was immunoSEQ multiplex PCR, and TCRdb's table has in-frame clones only and misses some. The sample gives more than 120,000 clones, 87% of which show up once; less than 5.5% is in the top ten. Material: PBMCs. These receptors were taken from a man aged 18-30 years in good health and CMV-seropositive. The CDR3 runs from the conserved cysteine through the conserved F or W. D genes are given only for firm matches. Clone size is not always given. Where it is, it says once, few, many or a class for expanded clones.

len	j_gene	abundance	v_gene	d_gene	CDR3nt	CDR3aa
14	TRBJ2-7	-	TRBV27	TRBD2	TGTGCCAGCAGTTCGGGGACTAGCGGTTACGAGCAGTACTTC	CASSSGTSGYEQYF
15	TRBJ1-3	-	TRBV28	TRBD1	TGTGCCAGCAGTCGGACAGGGTCCTCTGGAAACACCATATATTTT	CASSRTGSSGNTIYF
15	TRBJ2-3	-	TRBV7-9	-	TGTGCCAGCAGCCCGGGCCTATCGGAGGCAGATACGCAGTATTTT	CASSPGLSEADTQYF
11	TRBJ2-1	-	TRBV2	-	TGTGCCAGCAGCGCCGGTAGTGAGCAGTTCTTC	CASSAGSEQFF
14	TRBJ1-2	-	TRBV2	-	TGTGCCAGCAGTGAAAACACCGCTAACTATGGCTACACCTTC	CASSENTANYGYTF
19	TRBJ2-1	-	TRBV7-9	TRBD2	TGTGCCAGCAGCTCGACCTTTTTATGGACTAGCGGGAGGGACAATGAGCAGTTCTTC	CASSSTFLWTSGRDNEQFF
15	TRBJ2-1	-	TRBV30	-	TGTGCCTGGAGTGTACCTCGGGTCCTAAACAATGAGCAGTTCTTC	CAWSVPRVLNNEQFF
15	TRBJ2-4	once	TRBV30	TRBD2	TGTGCCTGGAGTCGGGGGGACCTAGCCAAAAACATTCAGTACTTC	CAWSRGDLAKNIQYF
13	TRBJ1-5	-	TRBV7-9	-	TGTGCCAGCAGCTATAATCAGTATCAGCCCCAGCATTTT	CASSYNQYQPQHF
16	TRBJ2-2	-	TRBV5-1	-	TGCGCCAGCAGCTTGGCCCCAGGCCCGAACACCGGGGAGCTGTTTTTT	CASSLAPGPNTGELFF
16	TRBJ2-7	-	TRBV2	TRBD1	TGTGCCAGCAGAGGAGACAGGGGTCGTGGGTCCTACGAGCAGTACTTC	CASRGDRGRGSYEQYF
17	TRBJ2-3	-	TRBV11-2	TRBD2	TGTGCCAGCAGCTTAGTAGGAGCGGGAGGGGAAGGGGATACGCAGTATTTT	CASSLVGAGGEGDTQYF
14	TRBJ1-1	-	TRBV7-9	-	TGTGCCAGCAGCTGGTTACAGGGTATTACTGAAGCTTTCTTT	CASSWLQGITEAFF
15	TRBJ1-5	-	TRBV5-1	TRBD1	TGCGCCAGCAGCTTGGATGGACAGGGCCCTCAGCCCCAGCATTTT	CASSLDGQGPQPQHF
18	TRBJ1-5	-	TRBV19	TRBD1	TGTGCCAGTACCACTTCTCCCTGGGACAGGGGAATTAATCAGCCCCAGCATTTT	CASTTSPWDRGINQPQHF
13	TRBJ1-1	-	TRBV6-6	-	TGTGCCAGCAGTCCCCCCCCTTTCGCTGAAGCTTTCTTT	CASSPPPFAEAFF
14	TRBJ2-7	-	TRBV29-1	-	TGCAGCGTTGAATCAGGGGCCCACTTGGGGGAGCAGTACTTC	CSVESGAHLGEQYF